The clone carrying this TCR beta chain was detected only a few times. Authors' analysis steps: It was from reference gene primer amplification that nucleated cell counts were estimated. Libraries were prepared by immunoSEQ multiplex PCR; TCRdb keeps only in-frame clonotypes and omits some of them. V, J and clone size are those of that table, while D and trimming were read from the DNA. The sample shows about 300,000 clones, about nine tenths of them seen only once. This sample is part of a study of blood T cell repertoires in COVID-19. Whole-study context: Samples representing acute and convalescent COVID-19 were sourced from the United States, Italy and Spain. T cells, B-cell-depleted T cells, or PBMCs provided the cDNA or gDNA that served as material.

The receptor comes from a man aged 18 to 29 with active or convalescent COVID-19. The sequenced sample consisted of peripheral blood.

The CDR3 loop reads CASRLTGVDTQYF. The CDR3 DNA reads as TGTGCCAGCAGATTGACAGGAGTAGATACGCAGTATTTT. J is TRBJ2-3 and V is TRBV12-3 or TRBV12-4; D perhaps matches TRBD1 (6 bases). The CDR3 extends over 13 amino acids. V was trimmed by 6 bases and J by 5 bases, leaving 12 bases between them.